The rows below give T cell receptor beta chains drawn from one sample of a study of T-cell memory formation after mild COVID-19. TCRdb itself ran the 5' RACE reads through MiXCR, one entry per CDR3 protein. Among approximately 300,000 distinct CDR3 sequences listed, approximately 16% were seen once. What was sequenced was PBMCs or a T cell subset sorted from them (not recorded which). These receptors were obtained from a man aged 18 to 29 who had mild COVID-19 (a few samples of this study predate the infection). Cell type and time point are not known. The CDR3 runs from the conserved cysteine through the conserved F or W. Each record gives: clone size, V gene, J gene, D gene, CDR3 DNA, CDR3 protein. The D gene is left open where the match is weak. The size of a clone is reported for some rows only, either as once, few or many, or as a class for expanded clones.

many	TRBV7-2	TRBJ2-5	.	TGTGCCAGCAGCTTCTCAGGGGAGACCCAGTACTTC	CASSFSGETQYF
.	TRBV21-1	TRBJ2-2	.	TGTGCCAGCAGCAAATTAGATGAGGGGACCGGGGAGCTGTTTTTT	CASSKLDEGTGELFF
.	TRBV6-5	TRBJ1-1	.	TGTGCCAGCAGTTACTCGCGGGGGGGACACACTGAAGCTTTATTT	CASSYSRGGHTEALF
.	TRBV4-2	TRBJ2-1	.	TGTGCCAGCAGCCACCTAGGGAGGGGGGCCCTAAATGAGCAGTTCTTC	CASSHLGRGALNEQFF
.	TRBV6-5	TRBJ2-2	.	TGTGCCAGCAGTTACTCTACCCAGGGTGACGGGGAGCTGTTTTTT	CASSYSTQGDGELFF
.	TRBV4-1	TRBJ2-3	.	TGCGCCAGCAGTCCGGCCGAAAACGCAGATACGCAGTATTTT	CASSPAENADTQYF
.	TRBV20-1	TRBJ2-5	.	TGCAGTGCTCCAAAGGGCTACCAAGAGACCCAGTACTTC	CSAPKGYQETQYF
.	TRBV28	TRBJ1-3	.	TGTGCCAGCAGTTTAACCCACAGGGTCATATATTTT	CASSLTHRVIYF
.	TRBV6-1	TRBJ1-5	.	TGTGCCAGCAGTGAGGGGTTTCGGCCCCAGCATTTT	CASSEGFRPQHF
few	TRBV2	TRBJ1-6	.	TGTGCCAGCAGGCCCAGGGACTCCTATAATTCACCCCTCCACTTT	CASRPRDSYNSPLHF
few	TRBV4-3	TRBJ2-6	TRBD1	TGCGCCAGCAGCCAGACGGGACAGACCTCTGGGGCCAACGTCCTGACTTTC	CASSQTGQTSGANVLTF
.	TRBV18	TRBJ2-5	.	TGTGCCAGCTCACCACCGGTCGGGCGAGAGACCCAGTACTTC	CASSPPVGRETQYF
many	TRBV13	TRBJ1-2	.	TGTGCCAGCAGCCATCGGGACTATGGCTACACCTTC	CASSHRDYGYTF
.	TRBV9	TRBJ1-1	.	TGTGCAAGCAGCGTCAGAGGGGCCAACACTGAAGCTTTCTTT	CASSVRGANTEAFF
few	TRBV12-3/TRBV12-4	TRBJ2-2	.	TGTGCCAGCAGTTCCCATCTACGGGGAGACACCGGGGAGCTGTTTTTT	CASSSHLRGDTGELFF
.	TRBV5-1	TRBJ1-3	.	TGCGCCAGCAGCTTGTTCCCCCCGGCAGGAAACTCTGGAAACACCATATATTTT	CASSLFPPAGNSGNTIYF
few	TRBV7-9	TRBJ1-1	.	TGTGCCAGCAGTTTGGGTCCAGACACTGAAGCTTTCTTT	CASSLGPDTEAFF
few	TRBV20-1	TRBJ1-2	.	TGCAGTGCTAATGCATTTCAAAGGGGGGTGGGTGGCTACACCTTC	CSANAFQRGVGGYTF
few	TRBV5-1	TRBJ1-6	.	TGCGCCAGCAGCTTGGGGGAAAATTGGTCACCCCTCCACTTT	CASSLGENWSPLHF
many	TRBV5-1	TRBJ2-5	.	TGCGCCAGCAGCCCCTCCGTCGGGGAGACCCAGTACTTC	CASSPSVGETQYF
few	TRBV5-1	TRBJ1-6	TRBD1	TGCGCCAGCAGCTTCGGGACAGTGGATTCACCCCTCCACTTT	CASSFGTVDSPLHF
.	TRBV4-1	TRBJ2-4	.	TGCGCCAGCAGCCAAGAGTTGGGGGTACTAGCCAAAAACATTCAGTACTTC	CASSQELGVLAKNIQYF
.	TRBV2	TRBJ2-2	.	TGTGCCAGCAAGGGCCGGGGGTCACCCACCGGGGAGCTGTTTTTT	CASKGRGSPTGELFF
few	TRBV24-1	TRBJ2-1	.	TGTGCCACCAGTGCGAACAGGGAAATCAATGAGCAGTTCTTC	CATSANREINEQFF
.	TRBV12-3/TRBV12-4	TRBJ2-3	.	TGTGCCAGCAGTTTTGGGGAAACAGATACGCAGTATTTT	CASSFGETDTQYF
few	TRBV6-1	TRBJ2-2	TRBD2	TGTGCCAGTCGGGGAGCGGGGGGACCGAACACCGGGGAGCTGTTTTTT	CASRGAGGPNTGELFF
few	TRBV5-4	TRBJ2-5	TRBD2	TGTGCCAGCAGCTATCCGGGGGGGCAAGAGACCCAGTACTTC	CASSYPGGQETQYF
.	TRBV28	TRBJ1-2	.	TGTGCCAGCAGCCAAGGGGGAAGCTATGGCTACACCTTC	CASSQGGSYGYTF
.	TRBV20-1	TRBJ1-2	.	TGCAGTGCTACTTCCAGCCCTAGAGGCTACACCTTC	CSATSSPRGYTF
.	TRBV4-1	TRBJ2-1	TRBD2	TGCGCCAGCAGCCTTCTAGCGGGGGGTACCTACAATGAGCAGTTCTTC	CASSLLAGGTYNEQFF
many	TRBV12-3/TRBV12-4	TRBJ1-6	.	TGTGCCAGCAGTTTACGGGGCTCACCCCTCCACTTT	CASSLRGSPLHF
many	TRBV6-5	TRBJ1-2	.	TGTGCCAGCAGTTACGGGGGCGGCTACACCTTC	CASSYGGGYTF
.	TRBV5-1	TRBJ1-2	.	TGCGCCAGCAGGAAGGAAACAGAGTCCTATGGCTACACCTTC	CASRKETESYGYTF
.	TRBV25-1	TRBJ1-2	.	TGTGCCAGCAGTGATCAGGGATTCTATGGCTACACCTTC	CASSDQGFYGYTF
few	TRBV7-2	TRBJ1-6	.	TGTGCCAGCAGCTTAGAGGCAGGGTCGAATTCACCCCTCCACTTT	CASSLEAGSNSPLHF
.	TRBV10-3	TRBJ2-2	.	TGTGCCATCAGTGAGAGGGGGAGTACCGGGGAGCTGTTTTTT	CAISERGSTGELFF
.	TRBV12-3/TRBV12-4	TRBJ2-1	.	TGTGCCAGCAGTTTGTGGCACCATGAGCAGTTCTTC	CASSLWHHEQFF
.	TRBV6-6	TRBJ1-6	.	TGTGCCAGCAGTCCCGGGACACCCAACTCACCCCTCCACTTT	CASSPGTPNSPLHF
many	TRBV12-3/TRBV12-4	TRBJ2-6	TRBD1	TGTGCCAGCAGTTTAGGAGGGGGCGGCTCTGGGGCCAACGTCCTGACTTTC	CASSLGGGGSGANVLTF
.	TRBV12-5	TRBJ2-1	TRBD2	TGTGCTAGTGGTTTGAGCGGGGGGTCCAATGAGCAGTTCTTC	CASGLSGGSNEQFF
many	TRBV29-1	TRBJ2-5	.	TGCAGCGTTGACCAGAACCAAGAGACCCAGTACTTC	CSVDQNQETQYF
many	TRBV29-1	TRBJ2-5	TRBD1	TGCAGCGGCCGGGACAGGGCGTCAGAGACCCAGTACTTC	CSGRDRASETQYF
few	TRBV7-9	TRBJ1-1	.	TGTGCCAGCAGCTTAAGGGGGGTATCGGTTGGCGAAGCTTTCTTT	CASSLRGVSVGEAFF
many	TRBV6-2/TRBV6-3	TRBJ2-1	.	TGTGCCAGCAGCAGGGCCGGGAATGAGCAGTTCTTC	CASSRAGNEQFF
many	TRBV19	TRBJ2-1	.	TGTGCCAGTAGTATTTTCCAGGTCGGCTCCTACAATGAGCAGTTCTTC	CASSIFQVGSYNEQFF
.	TRBV2	TRBJ2-3	.	TGTGCCAGCACGACTAGTTCAGCTACGCAGTATTTT	CASTTSSATQYF
many	TRBV4-1	TRBJ2-3	.	TGCGCCAGCAGCCAAGAGGGGTTCCCTAGCACAGATACGCAGTATTTT	CASSQEGFPSTDTQYF
.	TRBV4-1	TRBJ1-2	TRBD1	TGCGCCAGCAGCAGTCCGGGACAGGGGACTAACTATGGCTACACCTTC	CASSSPGQGTNYGYTF
few	TRBV5-1	TRBJ1-5	.	TGCGCCAGCAGCCCCACTGAGGGCGGTCAGCCCCAGCATTTT	CASSPTEGGQPQHF
.	TRBV6-5	TRBJ1-2	.	TGTGCCAGCAGTTACTCAGCTAACTATGGCTACACCTTC	CASSYSANYGYTF
few	TRBV28	TRBJ1-1	TRBD1	TGTGCCAGCAGCCAAAACCAACAGGGGAAAGCTTTCTTT	CASSQNQQGKAFF
.	TRBV12-3/TRBV12-4	TRBJ1-1	.	TGTGCCAGCACTCAAGATGACACAGCAGCTTTCTTT	CASTQDDTAAFF
few	TRBV7-9	TRBJ1-3	.	TGTGCCAGCAGCATGGGCATCTCTGGAAACACCATATATTTT	CASSMGISGNTIYF
few	TRBV20-1	TRBJ2-3	.	TGCAGTGCTAGCTCAGGGAGCTCAGATACGCAGTATTTT	CSASSGSSDTQYF